The clone carrying this TCR beta chain was seen a single time. This sample is drawn from a study of blood T cell repertoires in COVID-19. Study information: Sources were T cells, B-cell-depleted T cells, or PBMCs; the material itself was cDNA or gDNA.

The cohort comprised adults aged about 18 to 100 years residing in under 30 US areas. Recovery meant two consecutive negative NP/OP PCR tests, professional clearance, or resolved symptoms. In the original analysis: By means of reference gene primer amplification, nucleated cell counts were estimated. TCRdb keeps only in-frame clones here, not all; method: immunoSEQ multiplex PCR. V, J and clone size are taken as reported in that table, and D and trimming were inferred from the DNA itself. The repertoire holds approximately 220,000 clones, with 70% to 90% as singletons. The sequenced sample consisted of PBMCs or T cells enriched from blood (not recorded which). The origin of this receptor is a man younger than 40 who had recovered from COVID-19.

CDR3 loop: CASSQDLALGYRSEDEQYF. CDR3 DNA sequence: TGTGCCAGCAGCCAAGATCTTGCCTTGGGATACAGGAGCGAGGACGAGCAGTACTTC. The rearrangement uses TRBV3-1 (or the pseudogene TRBV3-2) and TRBJ2-7, with D perhaps matching TRBD1 (5 bases). CDR3 length equals 19 residues. Per the germline V gene, CDR1 is LGHDT and CDR2 is YNNKEL (reference sequence). V lost 0 bases, J lost 5 bases, and 26 bases lay in between.